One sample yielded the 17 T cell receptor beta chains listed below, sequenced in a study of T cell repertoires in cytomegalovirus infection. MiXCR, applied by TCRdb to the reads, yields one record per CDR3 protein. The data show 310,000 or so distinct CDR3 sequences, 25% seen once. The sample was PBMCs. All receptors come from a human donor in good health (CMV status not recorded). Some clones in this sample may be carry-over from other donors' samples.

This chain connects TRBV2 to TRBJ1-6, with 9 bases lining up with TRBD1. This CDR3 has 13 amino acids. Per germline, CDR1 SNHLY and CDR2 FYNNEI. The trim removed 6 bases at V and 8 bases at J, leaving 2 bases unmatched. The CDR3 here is CASSRDRDSPLHF. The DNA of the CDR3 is TGTGCCAGCAGCAGGGACAGGGATTCACCCCTCCACTTT.

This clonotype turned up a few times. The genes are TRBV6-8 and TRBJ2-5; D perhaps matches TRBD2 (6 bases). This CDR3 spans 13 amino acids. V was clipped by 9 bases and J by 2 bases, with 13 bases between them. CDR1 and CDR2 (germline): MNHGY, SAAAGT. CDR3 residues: CASLGSFQETQYF. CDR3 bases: TGTGCCAGTCTCGGGAGCTTTCAAGAGACCCAGTACTTC.

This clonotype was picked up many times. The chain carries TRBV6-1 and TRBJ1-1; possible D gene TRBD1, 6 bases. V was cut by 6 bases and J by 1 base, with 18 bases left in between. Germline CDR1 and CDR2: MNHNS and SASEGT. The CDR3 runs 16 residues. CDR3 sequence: CASSPLGGRGNTEAFF. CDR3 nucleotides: TGTGCCAGCAGCCCCCTTGGGGGGCGGGGGAACACTGAAGCTTTCTTT.

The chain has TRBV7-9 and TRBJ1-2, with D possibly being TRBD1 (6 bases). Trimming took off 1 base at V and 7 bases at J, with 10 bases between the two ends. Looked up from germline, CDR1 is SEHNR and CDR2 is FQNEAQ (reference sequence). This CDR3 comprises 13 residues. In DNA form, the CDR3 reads TGTGCCAGCAGCTTAGAACAGGGTCTTGGCTACACCTTC. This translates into CASSLEQGLGYTF.

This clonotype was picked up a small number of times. The CDR3 coding sequence is TGCAGCGTTGAAGATTGGGGGGAGATCGCCGGGGAGCTGTTTTTT. Protein: CSVEDWGEIAGELFF. The gene calls are TRBV29-1 and TRBJ2-2; TRBD2 might be the D (6 bases). The V end was cut by 0 bases, the J end by 6 bases, with 14 bases between. Germline V CDR1 and CDR2: SQVTM, ANQGSEA. There are 15 residues in the CDR3.

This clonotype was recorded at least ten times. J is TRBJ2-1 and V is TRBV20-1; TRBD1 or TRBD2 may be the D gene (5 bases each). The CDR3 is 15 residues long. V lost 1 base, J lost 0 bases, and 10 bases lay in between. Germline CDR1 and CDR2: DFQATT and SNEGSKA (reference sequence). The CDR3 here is CSARAGPSSYNEQFF. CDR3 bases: TGCAGTGCTAGAGCGGGGCCTAGCTCCTACAATGAGCAGTTCTTC.

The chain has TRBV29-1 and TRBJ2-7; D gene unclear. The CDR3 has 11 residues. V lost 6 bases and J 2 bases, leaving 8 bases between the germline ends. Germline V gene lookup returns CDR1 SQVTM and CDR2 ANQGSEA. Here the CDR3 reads CSVRETYEQYF. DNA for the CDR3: TGCAGCGTAAGGGAAACCTACGAGCAGTACTTC.

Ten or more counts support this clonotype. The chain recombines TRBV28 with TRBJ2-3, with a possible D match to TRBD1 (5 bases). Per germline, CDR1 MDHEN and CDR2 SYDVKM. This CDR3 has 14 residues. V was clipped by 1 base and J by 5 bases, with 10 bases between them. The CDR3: CASSLLAGRDTQYF. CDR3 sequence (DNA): TGTGCCAGCAGTTTATTGGCAGGGCGAGATACGCAGTATTTT.

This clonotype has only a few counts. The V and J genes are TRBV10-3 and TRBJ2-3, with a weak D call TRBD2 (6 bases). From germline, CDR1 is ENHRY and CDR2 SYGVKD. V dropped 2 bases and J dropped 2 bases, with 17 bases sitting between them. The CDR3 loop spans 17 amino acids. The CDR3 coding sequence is TGTGCCATCAGTGAGCCGCATACGGGGGTCGTCACAGATACGCAGTATTTT. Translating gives CAISEPHTGVVTDTQYF.

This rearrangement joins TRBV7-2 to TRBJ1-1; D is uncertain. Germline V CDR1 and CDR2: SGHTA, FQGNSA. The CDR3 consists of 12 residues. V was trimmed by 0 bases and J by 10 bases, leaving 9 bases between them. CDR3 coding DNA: TGTGCCAGCAGCTTAGCTTGGGGAGGAGCTTTCTTT. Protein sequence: CASSLAWGGAFF.

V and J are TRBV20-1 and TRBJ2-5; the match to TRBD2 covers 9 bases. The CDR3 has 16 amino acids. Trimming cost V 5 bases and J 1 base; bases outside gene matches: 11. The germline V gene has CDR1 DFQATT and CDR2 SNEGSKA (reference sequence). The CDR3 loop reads CSAVLYSGGLQETQYF. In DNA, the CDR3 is TGCAGTGCTGTACTTTATAGCGGGGGCCTCCAAGAGACCCAGTACTTC.

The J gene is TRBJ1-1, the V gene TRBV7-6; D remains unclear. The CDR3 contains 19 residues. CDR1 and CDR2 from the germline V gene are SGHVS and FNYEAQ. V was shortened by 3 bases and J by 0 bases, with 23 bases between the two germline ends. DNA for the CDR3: TGTGCCAGCAGCTTGGACCCGATGTTGAGGGTACCCTTGAACACTGAAGCTTTCTTT. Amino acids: CASSLDPMLRVPLNTEAFF.

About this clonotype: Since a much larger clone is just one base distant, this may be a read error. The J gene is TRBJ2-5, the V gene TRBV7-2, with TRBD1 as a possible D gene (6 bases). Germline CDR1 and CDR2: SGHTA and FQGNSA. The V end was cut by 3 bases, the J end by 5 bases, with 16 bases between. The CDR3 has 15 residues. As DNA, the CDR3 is TGTGCCAGCAGCTTCGGCTTCGGAAGGGGGGAGACCCAGTACTTC. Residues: CASSFGFGRGETQYF.

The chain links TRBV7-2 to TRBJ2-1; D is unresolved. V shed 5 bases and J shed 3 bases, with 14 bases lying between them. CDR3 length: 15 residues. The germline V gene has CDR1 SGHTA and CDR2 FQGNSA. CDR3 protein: CASSPTSPNYNEQFF. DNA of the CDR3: TGTGCCAGCAGCCCGACCAGCCCCAACTACAATGAGCAGTTCTTC.

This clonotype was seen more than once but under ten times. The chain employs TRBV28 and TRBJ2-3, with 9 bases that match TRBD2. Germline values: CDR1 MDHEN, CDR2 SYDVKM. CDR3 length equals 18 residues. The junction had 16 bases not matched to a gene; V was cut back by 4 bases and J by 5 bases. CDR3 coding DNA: TGTGCCAGCAGTTCGCCACTTGTGGCGGGAGGGCCGAGAGATACGCAGTATTTT. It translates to CASSSPLVAGGPRDTQYF.

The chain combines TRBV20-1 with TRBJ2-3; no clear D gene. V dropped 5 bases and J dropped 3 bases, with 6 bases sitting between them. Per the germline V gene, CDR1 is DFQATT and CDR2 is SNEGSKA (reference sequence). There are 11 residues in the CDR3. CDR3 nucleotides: TGCAGTGCTGCCCGGACAGATACGCAGTATTTT. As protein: CSAARTDTQYF.

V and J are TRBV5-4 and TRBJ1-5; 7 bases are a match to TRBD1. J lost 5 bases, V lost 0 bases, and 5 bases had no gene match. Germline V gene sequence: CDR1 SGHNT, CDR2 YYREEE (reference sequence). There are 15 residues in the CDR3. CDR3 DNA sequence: TGTGCCAGCAGCTTGGGAGGGGGCGTAGATCAGCCCCAGCATTTT. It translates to CASSLGGGVDQPQHF.